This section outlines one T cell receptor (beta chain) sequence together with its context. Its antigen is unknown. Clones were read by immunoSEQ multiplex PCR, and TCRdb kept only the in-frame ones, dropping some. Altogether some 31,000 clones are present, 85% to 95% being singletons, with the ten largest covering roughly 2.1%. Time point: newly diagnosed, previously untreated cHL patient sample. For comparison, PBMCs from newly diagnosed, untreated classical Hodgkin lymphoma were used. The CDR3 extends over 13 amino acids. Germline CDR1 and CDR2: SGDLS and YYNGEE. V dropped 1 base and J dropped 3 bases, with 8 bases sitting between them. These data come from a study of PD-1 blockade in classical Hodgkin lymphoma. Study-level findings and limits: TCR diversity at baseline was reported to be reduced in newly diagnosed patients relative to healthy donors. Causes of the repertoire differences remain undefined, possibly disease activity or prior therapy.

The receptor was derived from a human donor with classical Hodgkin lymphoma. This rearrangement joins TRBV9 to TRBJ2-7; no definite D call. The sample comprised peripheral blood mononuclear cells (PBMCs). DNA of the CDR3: TGTGCCAGCAGCGTAACGCCTAGCTACGAGCAGTACTTC. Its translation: CASSVTPSYEQYF.